Each of the 10 T cell receptor beta chains below was sequenced from the same sample in a study of CD8+CD57+ T cells in acquired aplastic anemia. The template for TCR beta VDJ and CDR3 sequence profiling was genomic DNA. A single record per CDR3 protein comes from TCRdb applying MiXCR to the reads. This sample yields 180,000 or so distinct CDR3 sequences, of which roughly 48% are seen a single time; approximately 1% belongs to the top ten. Whoever was chosen for sequencing had shown CD8+CD57+ cell expansion by flow cytometry. Source material: sorted CD4+, CD8+, or CD8+CD57+ T cells (not recorded which) from PBMCs. The receptors here all came from a human donor with aplastic anemia.

The rearrangement uses TRBV24-1 and TRBJ2-7; TRBD1 is a possible D gene (6 bases). The CDR3 extends over 14 amino acids. The V end was cut by 7 bases, the J end by 2 bases, with 14 bases between. Germline CDR1 reads KGHDR; CDR2 reads SFDVKD. In nucleotides, the CDR3 is TGTGCCACCAGGAGAACGGACAGTACCTACGAGCAGTACTTC. It yields the protein CATRRTDSTYEQYF.

Many counts were recorded for this clonotype. A read error may produce the germline difference seen at one junction end. The J gene is TRBJ2-5, the V gene TRBV7-7; D remains ambiguous. CDR1 and CDR2 (germline): SSHAT, FNYEAQ (reference sequence). CDR3 size: 15 residues. The CDR3 bases are TGTGCTAGCAGCTTAGTTGGGAACCCCCAAGAGACCCAGTACTTC. It is translated as CASSLVGNPQETQYF. The variable domain in full, with the rest retrieved from reference TRBV7-7 and TRBJ2-5, is GAGVSQSPRYKVTKRGQDVTLRCDPISSHATLYWYQQALGQGPEFLTYFNYEAQPDKSGLPSDRFSAERPEGSISTLTIQRTEQRDSAMYRCASSLVGNPQETQYFGPGTRLLVL.

This clonotype appeared many times. This sequence joins TRBV12-3 or TRBV12-4 and TRBJ1-4; no reliable D call. V lost 0 bases and J 7 bases, leaving 9 bases between the germline ends. The CDR3 is 14 amino acids. The CDR3 sequence: CASSLAGVSEKLFF. As DNA, the CDR3 is TGTGCCAGCAGTTTAGCAGGCGTTTCTGAAAAACTGTTTTTT.

For this clonotype: This sequence may be a read error, since a much larger clone differs from it by one base. The chain combines TRBV18 with TRBJ1-2; D is ambiguous. Germline CDR1 KGHSH, CDR2 LQKENI. CDR3 size: 11 residues. CDR3 residues: CASSPGNGYAF. The CDR3 DNA reads TGTGCCAGCTCACCAGGGAATGGCTACGCCTTC.

This clonotype has just a few counts. V usage is TRBV24-1 and J usage is TRBJ2-1; 7 bases line up with TRBD2. Losses at the gene ends were 5 bases for V and 5 bases for J; bases not matched to a gene: 5. Germline V gives CDR1 KGHDR, CDR2 SFDVKD. The CDR3 contains 14 residues. The CDR3 here is CATSGFRGDNEQFF. For the CDR3, the DNA is TGTGCCACCAGTGGATTCCGGGGGGACAATGAGCAGTTCTTC.

This clonotype was observed a handful of times. This chain uses TRBV11-3 with TRBJ2-1; maybe TRBD2 (7 bases). Germline CDR1 is SGHNT and CDR2 is YENEEA. V was pared by 0 bases and J by 3 bases, with 12 bases between. This CDR3 comprises 16 residues. The CDR3 region has the DNA TGTGCCAGCAGCTTAGAGGGAGGGGGGCTCTACAATGAGCAGTTCTTC. Amino acid sequence: CASSLEGGGLYNEQFF.

This clonotype was seen repeatedly, ten times or more. The chain has TRBV7-9 and TRBJ2-7, with D perhaps assigned TRBD1 or TRBD2 (5 bases each). The germline gives CDR1 SEHNR, CDR2 FQNEAQ (reference sequence). The CDR3 contains 16 residues. Trimming stripped 3 bases from V and 2 bases from J, with 17 bases between. CDR3 nucleotide sequence: TGTGCCAGCAGCTTGGGGGAGACTCGGAGCGCCTACGAGCAGTACTTC. Amino acid sequence: CASSLGETRSAYEQYF.

This clonotype was seen repeatedly, ten times or more. V usage is TRBV19 and J usage is TRBJ1-4; D is possibly TRBD1 (5 bases). CDR1 is LNHDA and CDR2 is SQIVND in the germline V gene (reference sequence). The CDR3 totals 15 residues. V lost 4 bases and J 0 bases, leaving 9 bases between the germline ends. The CDR3 nucleotides are TGTGCCAGTAGTAAGACAGACTCAACTAATGAAAAACTGTTTTTT. This sequence encodes CASSKTDSTNEKLFF.

The chain employs TRBV11-2 and TRBJ2-1; 14 nucleotides align to TRBD2. Germline CDR1 and CDR2: SGHAT and FQNNGV. The CDR3 consists of 18 residues. V lost 5 bases, J lost 11 bases, and 17 bases stayed unmatched. CDR3 coding DNA: TGTGCCAGCAGCGCGACTAGCGGGGGGGCCTTTTTGGATGGGAAGCAGTTCTTC. This sequence encodes CASSATSGGAFLDGKQFF.

This clonotype was seen repeatedly, ten times or more. This chain joins TRBV7-9 and TRBJ1-6; D not resolved. The CDR3 loop spans 15 amino acids. Trimming stripped 5 bases from V and 5 bases from J, with 13 bases between. Germline V lookup: CDR1 SEHNR, CDR2 FQNEAQ (reference sequence). The CDR3 is CASSLRIRDNSPLHF. Here the CDR3 DNA reads TGTGCCAGCAGCCTCCGGATTCGAGATAATTCACCCCTCCACTTT.